Listed below are T cell receptor beta chains from one sample, sequenced in a study of cytomegalovirus exposure and HLA in healthy donors. The protocol was immunoSEQ multiplex PCR, while the TCRdb copy is restricted to in-frame clones and leaves out a portion. The sample contains about 190,000 clones, around 78% of which appear only once. Sequencing was done on a sample of PBMCs. The receptors originated from a woman in her 30s in good health and CMV-seropositive. Each CDR3 is given with its conserved first and last residue. Fields, in order: V gene, D gene, J gene, clone size, CDR3 protein, CDR3 DNA. D genes are given only for firm matches. Size values are once, few and many counts, or a class for expanded clones, and some rows have none.

TRBV4-1,NA,TRBJ2-7,NA,CASSQVASGYEQYF,TGCGCCAGCAGCCAAGTCGCGTCGGGGTACGAGCAGTACTTC
TRBV10-3,TRBD1,TRBJ1-2,NA,CAIRSQGDYGYTF,TGTGCCATCAGGTCCCAGGGGGACTATGGCTACACCTTC
TRBV28,NA,TRBJ1-2,NA,CASSPENPGAYGYTF,TGTGCCAGCAGTCCTGAAAATCCAGGGGCCTATGGCTACACCTTC
TRBV28,NA,TRBJ2-2,NA,CASSKERETNTGELFF,TGTGCCAGCTCTAAAGAGAGGGAGACGAACACCGGGGAGCTGTTTTTT
TRBV2,NA,TRBJ2-7,NA,CASKVGPGYEQYF,TGTGCCAGCAAAGTGGGGCCGGGCTACGAGCAGTACTTC
TRBV5-5,NA,TRBJ1-4,NA,CASSLPPEPGKGEKLFF,TGTGCCAGCAGCCTCCCCCCCGAGCCGGGTAAGGGGGAAAAACTGTTTTTT
TRBV5-1,NA,TRBJ2-3,once,CASSLRGRVDTQYF,TGCGCCAGCAGCTTAAGGGGGAGGGTGGATACGCAGTATTTT
TRBV19,TRBD2,TRBJ2-2,NA,CASSGGFRREGTGELFF,TGTGCCAGTAGTGGGGGGTTTCGGCGGGAGGGAACCGGGGAGCTGTTTTTT
TRBV5-1,TRBD1,TRBJ2-5,few,CASTTGTVQETQYF,TGCGCCAGCACCACCGGGACAGTCCAAGAGACCCAGTACTTC
TRBV5-4,NA,TRBJ2-5,NA,CASTPLGSTAETQYF,TGTGCCAGCACCCCTCTAGGCTCGACAGCAGAGACCCAGTACTTC
TRBV9,TRBD1,TRBJ1-2,NA,CASSPHSWTGGLYGYTF,TGTGCCAGCAGCCCTCATTCCTGGACAGGGGGCCTCTATGGCTACACCTTC
TRBV19,TRBD1,TRBJ2-7,few,CASRGQGHYEQYF,TGTGCCAGCCGGGGACAGGGACACTACGAGCAGTACTTC
TRBV7-6,NA,TRBJ2-3,NA,CASSSPRNTQYF,TGTGCCAGCAGCTCGCCCAGAAATACGCAGTATTTT
TRBV13,NA,TRBJ2-7,NA,CATRRGSTYEQYF,TGTGCCACCCGTCGAGGGAGTACCTACGAGCAGTACTTC
TRBV6-4,TRBD2,TRBJ2-3,few,CASSVLAGSTDTQYF,TGTGCCAGCAGTGTCCTAGCGGGGAGCACAGATACGCAGTATTTT
TRBV6-5,TRBD1,TRBJ2-1,NA,CASSSRTGGAFDEQFF,TGTGCCAGCAGTTCCAGGACAGGGGGCGCTTTCGATGAGCAGTTCTTC
TRBV4-3,NA,TRBJ2-7,few,CASSQDRLLSSYEQYF,TGCGCCAGCAGCCAAGATCGACTGCTAAGCTCCTACGAGCAGTACTTC
TRBV19,NA,TRBJ2-1,once,CASSILGSSYNEQFF,TGTGCCAGTAGTATACTCGGTAGCTCCTACAATGAGCAGTTCTTC
TRBV9,TRBD1,TRBJ2-5,few,CASSPGTGGGETQYF,TGTGCCAGCAGCCCCGGGACAGGTGGGGGAGAGACCCAGTACTTC
TRBV2,NA,TRBJ1-6,NA,CASSGGTVRNSPLHF,TGTGCCAGCAGTGGCGGGACGGTTCGAAATTCACCCCTCCACTTT
TRBV11-3,NA,TRBJ2-7,NA,CASSLDPGGEQYF,TGTGCCAGCAGCTTGGACCCCGGAGGGGAGCAGTACTTC
TRBV5-1,TRBD1,TRBJ1-1,NA,CASSLPGQQNTEAFF,TGCGCCAGCAGCTTGCCGGGACAGCAAAACACTGAAGCTTTCTTT
TRBV6-1,NA,TRBJ1-2,NA,CASRVVGGGYTF,TGTGCCAGCAGAGTCGTAGGGGGTGGCTACACCTTC
TRBV5-1,NA,TRBJ1-2,few,CASSPPRTF,TGCGCCAGCAGCCCCCCCCGTACCTTC
TRBV28,TRBD1,TRBJ2-1,few,CASSLEGQGSRDNEQFF,TGTGCCAGCAGCCTAGAGGGACAGGGGTCTCGGGACAATGAGCAGTTCTTC
TRBV7-9,NA,TRBJ1-1,NA,CASSTPRQESNTEAFF,TGTGCCAGCAGCACGCCCCGACAGGAATCGAACACTGAAGCTTTCTTT
TRBV19,NA,TRBJ2-2,NA,CASSIRSGELFF,TGTGCCAGTAGTATACGTAGCGGGGAGCTGTTTTTT
TRBV5-1,TRBD2,TRBJ2-3,once,CASSLVGGGLALTDTQYF,TGCGCCAGCAGCTTGGTAGGGGGTGGACTAGCTCTCACAGATACGCAGTATTTT
TRBV10-1,TRBD1,TRBJ2-7,NA,CASSELGTEYEQYF,TGCGCCAGCAGTGAGCTGGGGACAGAGTACGAGCAGTACTTC
TRBV10-3,NA,TRBJ2-2,NA,CAIRTENTGELFF,TGTGCCATCAGGACTGAGAACACCGGGGAGCTGTTTTTT
TRBV2,NA,TRBJ1-6,NA,CASSGGPAPANSPLHF,TGTGCCAGCAGTGGGGGCCCAGCGCCGGCAAATTCACCCCTCCACTTT
TRBV19,NA,TRBJ2-7,NA,CASSMRLAYEQYF,TGTGCCAGTAGTATGCGTCTAGCTTACGAGCAGTACTTC
TRBV30,TRBD1,TRBJ1-2,NA,CAWSPDRGNYGYTF,TGTGCCTGGAGCCCGGACAGGGGTAACTATGGCTACACCTTC
TRBV7-9,NA,TRBJ2-2,NA,CASSLARGRAEVYTGELFF,TGTGCCAGCAGCTTAGCGCGAGGAAGAGCGGAAGTTTACACCGGGGAGCTGTTTTTT
TRBV7-3,TRBD1,TRBJ2-1,few,CASSPTGVNEQFF,TGTGCCAGCAGCCCGACAGGGGTTAATGAGCAGTTCTTC
TRBV2,NA,TRBJ1-2,NA,CASSGAGTGYTF,TGTGCCAGCAGTGGAGCAGGGACAGGCTACACCTTC
TRBV6-5,TRBD1,TRBJ1-6,NA,CASSRDRVTIPLHF,TGTGCCAGCAGTCGGGACAGGGTAACAATTCCCCTCCACTTT
TRBV6-5,NA,TRBJ2-7,NA,CASSLGRGREQYF,TGTGCCAGCAGTTTAGGAAGAGGGCGGGAGCAGTACTTC
TRBV29-1,TRBD2,TRBJ2-7,NA,CSAKDSRGGEQYF,TGCAGCGCAAAGGACTCCCGCGGGGGGGAGCAGTACTTC
TRBV13,NA,TRBJ2-7,NA,CASSLEPGYQYKQYF,TGTGCCAGCAGCTTAGAACCAGGGTATCAGTACAAGCAGTACTTC
TRBV11-3,TRBD2,TRBJ2-1,NA,CASSVDLAGGFNEQFF,TGTGCCAGCAGCGTCGATCTAGCGGGAGGGTTCAATGAGCAGTTCTTC
TRBV5-1,NA,TRBJ2-5,few,CASSLDLGGVALNQETQYF,TGCGCCAGCAGCTTGGATCTCGGGGGTGTCGCCCTTAACCAAGAGACCCAGTACTTC
TRBV5-1,NA,TRBJ2-1,NA,CASSLTGSRFF,TGCGCCAGCAGCTTGACAGGTAGTCGGTTCTTC
TRBV6-1,NA,TRBJ1-4,NA,CASSETGRNEKLFF,TGTGCCAGCAGTGAAACAGGCCGTAATGAAAAACTGTTTTTT
TRBV28,TRBD1,TRBJ1-5,NA,CASSLRATGVSNQPQHF,TGTGCCAGCAGTTTAAGGGCGACAGGGGTTAGCAATCAGCCCCAGCATTTT
TRBV28,NA,TRBJ1-3,NA,CASSLSGFSSGNTIYF,TGTGCCAGCAGTTTATCGGGGTTCTCCTCTGGAAACACCATATATTTT
TRBV6-1,NA,TRBJ1-1,NA,CASGGVGARNTEAFF,TGTGCCAGCGGGGGGGTGGGGGCGCGGAACACTGAAGCTTTCTTT
TRBV6-6,NA,TRBJ2-7,NA,CASSYSGSDTYEQYF,TGTGCCAGCAGTTACTCCGGGAGCGACACCTACGAGCAGTACTTC